This T cell receptor beta chain was observed in a study of T cell responses to AZD1222 COVID-19 vaccine. Notes on the study in general: At study baseline, merely more than 5 AZD1222 recipients were seropositive.

A word on this clone: The antigen is unknown.

Sequencing was performed with immunoSEQ multiplex PCR; in TCRdb, only in-frame clones are kept and a portion is missing. The sample yields roughly 25,000 clones, about 85% seen once. The CDR3 has 14 residues. With 0 bases removed from V and 3 bases from J, the gap between germline ends came to 5 bases. Germline loops: CDR1 MNHEY, CDR2 SVGAGI. The receptor's source is an adult who received the AZD1222 COVID-19 vaccine. The J gene is TRBJ2-2, the V gene TRBV6-5; D is uncertain. The sequences come from peripheral blood, collected 28 days after the second AZD1222 dose. CDR3 loop: CASSYSRYTGELFF. CDR3 DNA sequence: TGTGCCAGCAGTTACTCAAGATACACCGGGGAGCTGTTTTTT.